This record looks at one T cell receptor beta chain sequence and its context. This CDR3 has 15 amino acids. V was pared by 4 bases and J by 3 bases, with 7 bases of the junction left unmatched. Germline V gene sequence: CDR1 SGHRS, CDR2 YFSETQ. The data were obtained in a study of blood T cell repertoires in COVID-19. Generated by immunoSEQ multiplex PCR, the TCRdb table keeps only in-frame clones and is missing some. Of about 60,000 clones listed, 75% to 85% are singletons. This sequence joins TRBV5-1 and TRBJ2-3; 8 bases are a match to TRBD1. The sequence came from a human donor in a cohort sampled during active COVID-19. The sequencing input was peripheral blood. CDR3 sequence: CASSLAGTGTDTQYF. The DNA of the CDR3 is TGCGCCAGCAGCCTCGCCGGGACAGGAACAGATACGCAGTATTTT.